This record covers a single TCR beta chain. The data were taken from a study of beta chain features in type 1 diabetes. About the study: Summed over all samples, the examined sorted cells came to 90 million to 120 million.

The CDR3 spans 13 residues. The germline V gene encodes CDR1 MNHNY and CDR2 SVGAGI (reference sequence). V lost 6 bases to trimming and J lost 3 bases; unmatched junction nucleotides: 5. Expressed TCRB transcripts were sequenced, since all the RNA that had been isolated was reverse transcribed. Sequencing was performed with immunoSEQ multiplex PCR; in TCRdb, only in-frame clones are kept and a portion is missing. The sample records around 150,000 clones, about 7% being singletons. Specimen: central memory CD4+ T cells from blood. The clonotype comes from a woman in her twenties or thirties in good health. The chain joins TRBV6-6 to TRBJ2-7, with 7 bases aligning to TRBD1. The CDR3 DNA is TGTGCCAGCAGACACCGGGACAGCTACGAGCAGTACTTC. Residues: CASRHRDSYEQYF.